This TCR beta chain was found in a study of response to subunit inactivated influenza vaccine. General observations from the study: Few new T cells, the authors suggested, are recruited by each seasonal influenza vaccination.

TCRdb analysed the RT-PCR reads with MiXCR anew, one entry per CDR3 protein. The sample includes approximately 700,000 distinct CDR3 sequences, around 14% of them seen just once. Germline V gene lookup returns CDR1 LGHNA and CDR2 YSLEER. This CDR3 has 17 residues. Deletions cut 1 base from V and 4 bases from J, with 16 bases between. Worth noting for this clonotype: The antigen is not known.

This clonotype was obtained from a man aged 50 or older who received an inactivated influenza vaccine. V is TRBV4-3 and J is TRBJ2-2; tentatively, D is TRBD1 or TRBD2 (7 bases each). The sequenced sample was PBMCs from blood, obtained roughly 12 days after vaccination. The CDR3 here is CASSQGIRGGGTGELFF. The CDR3 region has the DNA TGCGCCAGCAGCCAAGGGATCAGGGGGGGAGGCACCGGGGAGCTGTTTTTT.